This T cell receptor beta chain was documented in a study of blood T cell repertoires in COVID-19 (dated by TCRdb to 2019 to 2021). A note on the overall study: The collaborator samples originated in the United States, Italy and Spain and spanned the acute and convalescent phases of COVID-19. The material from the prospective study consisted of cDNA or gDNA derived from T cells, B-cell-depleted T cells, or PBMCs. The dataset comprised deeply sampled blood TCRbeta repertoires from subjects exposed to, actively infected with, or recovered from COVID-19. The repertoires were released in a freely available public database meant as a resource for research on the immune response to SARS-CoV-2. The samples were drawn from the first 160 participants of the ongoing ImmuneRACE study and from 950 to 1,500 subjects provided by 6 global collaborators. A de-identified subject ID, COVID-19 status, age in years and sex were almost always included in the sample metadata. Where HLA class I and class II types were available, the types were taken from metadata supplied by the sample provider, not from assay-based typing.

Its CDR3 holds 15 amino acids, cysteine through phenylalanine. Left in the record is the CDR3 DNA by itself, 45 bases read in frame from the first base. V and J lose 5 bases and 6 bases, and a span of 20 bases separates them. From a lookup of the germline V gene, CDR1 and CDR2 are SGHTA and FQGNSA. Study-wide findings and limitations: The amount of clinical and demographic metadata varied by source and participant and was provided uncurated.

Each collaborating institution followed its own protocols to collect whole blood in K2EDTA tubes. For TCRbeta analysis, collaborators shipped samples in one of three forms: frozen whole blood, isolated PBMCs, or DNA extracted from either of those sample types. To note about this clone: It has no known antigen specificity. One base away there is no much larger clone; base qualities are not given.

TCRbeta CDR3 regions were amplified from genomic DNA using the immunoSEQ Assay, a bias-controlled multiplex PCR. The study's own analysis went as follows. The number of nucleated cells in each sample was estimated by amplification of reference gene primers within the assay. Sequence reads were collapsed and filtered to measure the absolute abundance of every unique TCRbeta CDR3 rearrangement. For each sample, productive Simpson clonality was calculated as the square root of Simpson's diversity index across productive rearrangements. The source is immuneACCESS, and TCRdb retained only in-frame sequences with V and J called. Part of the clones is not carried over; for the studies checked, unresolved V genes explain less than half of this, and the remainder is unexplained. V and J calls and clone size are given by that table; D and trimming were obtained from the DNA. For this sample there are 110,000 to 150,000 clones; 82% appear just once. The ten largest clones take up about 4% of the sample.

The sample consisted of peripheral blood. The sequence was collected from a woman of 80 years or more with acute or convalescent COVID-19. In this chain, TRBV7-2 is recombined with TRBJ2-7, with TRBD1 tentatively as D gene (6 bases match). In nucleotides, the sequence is TGTGCCAGCAGCATCCTAGGCGGGCCCAGGGGCGAGCAGTACTTC. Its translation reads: CASSILGGPRGEQYF.